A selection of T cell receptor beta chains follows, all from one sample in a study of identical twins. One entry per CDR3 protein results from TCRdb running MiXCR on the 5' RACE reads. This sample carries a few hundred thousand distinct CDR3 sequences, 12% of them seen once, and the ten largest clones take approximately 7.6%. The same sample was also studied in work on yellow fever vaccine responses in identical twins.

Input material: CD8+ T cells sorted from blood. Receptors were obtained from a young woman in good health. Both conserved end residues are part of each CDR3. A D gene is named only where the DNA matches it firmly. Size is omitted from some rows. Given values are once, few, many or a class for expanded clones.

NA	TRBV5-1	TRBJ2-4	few	CASSLGLSKGDIQYF	TGCGCCAGCAGCTTAGGTCTCTCCAAAGGTGACATTCAGTACTTC
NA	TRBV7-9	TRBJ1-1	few	CATLGTWDTEAFF	TGTGCCACCCTTGGGACCTGGGACACTGAAGCTTTCTTT
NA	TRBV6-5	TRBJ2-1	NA	CASSYSISSNEQFF	TGTGCCAGCAGTTACTCGATTTCAAGCAATGAGCAGTTCTTC
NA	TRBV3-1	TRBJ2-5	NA	CASSQVALRDPKGETQYF	TGTGCCAGCAGCCAAGTCGCACTCCGGGACCCGAAGGGAGAGACCCAGTACTTC
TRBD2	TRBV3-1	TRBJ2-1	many	CASSPVGEGLWNEQFF	TGTGCCAGCAGCCCCGTTGGGGAGGGCCTTTGGAATGAGCAGTTCTTC
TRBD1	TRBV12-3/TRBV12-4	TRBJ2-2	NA	CASTPPGQATGELFF	TGTGCCAGCACTCCCCCGGGACAGGCCACCGGGGAGCTGTTTTTT
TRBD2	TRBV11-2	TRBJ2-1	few	CASSPRTSEIEQFF	TGTGCCAGCAGCCCCCGGACTAGCGAGATTGAGCAGTTCTTC
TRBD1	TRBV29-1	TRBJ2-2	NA	CSVVVGQGGRAGELFF	TGCAGCGTTGTAGTTGGACAGGGTGGAAGGGCCGGGGAGCTGTTTTTT
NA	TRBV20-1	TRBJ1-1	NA	CSARDPGTNTEAFF	TGCAGTGCTAGAGATCCAGGAACGAACACTGAAGCTTTCTTT
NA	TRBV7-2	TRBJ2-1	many	CASSLVLGGGREQFF	TGTGCCAGCAGCTTAGTATTGGGAGGAGGTCGTGAGCAGTTCTTC
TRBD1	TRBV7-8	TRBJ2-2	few	CASSNTGGFSTGELFF	TGTGCCAGCAGTAACACAGGGGGTTTTAGCACCGGGGAGCTGTTTTTT
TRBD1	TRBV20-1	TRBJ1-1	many	CSARPLLVRRGQDRSPEAFF	TGCAGTGCTAGACCCCTTTTGGTCCGCAGGGGGCAAGATCGTAGCCCTGAAGCTTTCTTT
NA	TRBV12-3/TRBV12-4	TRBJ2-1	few	CASSLLGRDSPYNEQFF	TGTGCCAGCAGTTTATTGGGGCGGGACTCCCCTTACAATGAGCAGTTCTTC
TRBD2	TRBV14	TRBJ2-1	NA	CASSQDLAGGLYNEQFF	TGTGCCAGCAGCCAAGACCTAGCGGGAGGGTTGTACAATGAGCAGTTCTTC
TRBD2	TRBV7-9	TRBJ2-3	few	CASSPLAGRDTQYF	TGTGCCAGCAGCCCACTAGCGGGGAGGGATACGCAGTATTTT